Reported below is one TCR beta chain. PCR was performed using 60 Vbeta and 13 Jbeta primers. The data were produced by immunoSEQ multiplex PCR, yet TCRdb's version contains in-frame clones alone and is incomplete. The sample consists of approximately 86,000 clones, less than 85% of them appearing once. The data stem from a study of cytomegalovirus exposure and HLA in healthy donors. CDR3 size: 17 residues. Per the germline V gene, CDR1 is MGHRA and CDR2 is YSYEKL. V was clipped by 0 bases and J by 5 bases; unmatched bases: 9. Sequencing was performed on PBMCs. This TCR was sampled from a man aged 35-49 years in good health and CMV-seropositive. This chain links TRBV4-1 with TRBJ2-7; 11 nucleotides line up with TRBD2. CDR3 bases: TGCGCCAGCAGCCAAGATCCCCTAGCGGGGGGAGGCAACGAGCAGTACTTC. This encodes CASSQDPLAGGGNEQYF.